Following are 2 T cell receptor delta chains from one sample sequenced in a study of gamma-delta chains in newborns, infants, children. TCRdb re-called the reads through CATT. The sample comprises several thousand delta-chain clones, 3% to 4% of which are singletons, and 16% rests with the top ten. Sequenced input: blood. Receptors originate from a child who was a newborn, infant or young child, either healthy, febrile or measles-vaccinated (not recorded which).

This clone was counted between two and nine times. Its ends do not fully match the called genes, so a read error is possible. The J gene is TRDJ3, the V gene TRDV2, with TRDD3 matching 7 bases. Germline V gene sequence: CDR1 GEAIGNYY, CDR2 EKD. The CDR3 is made up of 20 amino acids. CDR3 sequence: CACDTAGGFKSSWDTRQTFF. In nucleotides, the CDR3 is TGTGCCTGTGACACCGCCGGGGGATTCAAGAGCTCCTGGGACACCCGACAGACGTTTTTC.

Sample share makes this clone medium-sized. This sample also contains other DNA sequences that code for the same CDR3. The V and J genes are TRDV2 and TRDJ3, with 12 positions matching TRDD3. CDR1 is GEAIGNYY, CDR2 EKD, per germline. This CDR3 contains 20 residues. The trim removed 2 bases at V and 0 bases at J, leaving 7 bases unmatched. The CDR3 DNA reads TGTGCCTGTGACAAAGTACTGGGGGATACCAGCTCCTGGGACACCCGACAGATGTTTTTC. Translated, it gives CACDKVLGDTSSWDTRQMFF.